This TCR beta chain was observed in a study of T cells after yellow fever vaccination. Regarding the study as a whole: Peaking on day 5 versus 15, the secondary response was faster but weaker. Boosting was followed by the reappearance of most primary-vaccination clones (approximately 97% CD4, around 90% CD8).

The CDR3 loop spans 15 amino acids. Trimming stripped 4 bases from V and 4 bases from J, with 13 bases between. Germline-derived CDR1 and CDR2 are KGHDR and SFDVKD. Researchers made TCR cDNA using 5'RACE template switching, and this step added a universal primer site and UMIs. MiXCR was run by TCRdb on the 5' RACE reads, yielding one entry per CDR3 protein. Among roughly 240,000 distinct CDR3 sequences listed, around 6.7% were seen once. The sample holds many counts of this clonotype. Antigen: not known. This receptor was identified in a man aged 25 to 45 who received the YFV17D yellow fever vaccine. The sequencing used CD4+ T cells sorted from PBMCs, collected on the day of the yellow fever booster vaccination. The rearrangement joins TRBV24-1 to TRBJ2-4; D might be TRBD2 (6 bases). Written as DNA, the CDR3 is TGTGCCACCAGTGACCCGAGGAGGGATAAAAACATTCAGTACTTC. Its translation: CATSDPRRDKNIQYF.